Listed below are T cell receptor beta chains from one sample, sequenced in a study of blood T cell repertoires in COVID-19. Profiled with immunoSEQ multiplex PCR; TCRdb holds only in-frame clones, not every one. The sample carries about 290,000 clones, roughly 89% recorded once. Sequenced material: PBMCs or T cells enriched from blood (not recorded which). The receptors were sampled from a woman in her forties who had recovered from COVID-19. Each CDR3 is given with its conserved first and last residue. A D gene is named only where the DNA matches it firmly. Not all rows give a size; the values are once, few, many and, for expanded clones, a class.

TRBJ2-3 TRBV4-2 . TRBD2 TGTGCCAGCAGCCGGGAGCGGGAGAGCACAGATACGCAGTATTTT CASSRERESTDTQYF
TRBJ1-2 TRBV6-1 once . TGTGCCAGCAGTGAAATAGGGGATGGTGGCTACACCTTC CASSEIGDGGYTF
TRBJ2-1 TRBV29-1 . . TGCAGCGTCGTTCGGAGGAGTGATGAGCAGTTCTTC CSVVRRSDEQFF
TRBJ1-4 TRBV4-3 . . TGCGCCAGCAGCCAGGGAGTGGATGAAAAACTGTTTTTT CASSQGVDEKLFF
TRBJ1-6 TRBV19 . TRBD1 TGTGCCAGTAGGATCCAGGGGGTCGGTAATTCACCCCTCCACTTT CASRIQGVGNSPLHF
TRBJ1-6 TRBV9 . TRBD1 TGTGCCAGCAGCGTCGGACAGGGGAATTCACCCCTCCACTTT CASSVGQGNSPLHF
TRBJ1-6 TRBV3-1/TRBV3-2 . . TGTGCCAGCAGCCAAGATTGGAGGGATTCACCCCTCCACTTT CASSQDWRDSPLHF
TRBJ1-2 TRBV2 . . TGTGCCACGCGCGGGAACAACTATGGCTACACCTTC CATRGNNYGYTF
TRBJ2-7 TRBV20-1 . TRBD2 TGCAGTGCTAGTAACTTGGGCGGGAGGGTGCGGGAGCAGTACTTC CSASNLGGRVREQYF
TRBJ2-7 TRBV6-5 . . TGTGCCAGCTCGCAGGGGGTAGCGGGAACCTACGAGCAGTACTTC CASSQGVAGTYEQYF
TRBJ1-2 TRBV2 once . TGTGCCAGCAGTGAACCTCGACAAGGGGGAAACTATGGCTACACCTTC CASSEPRQGGNYGYTF
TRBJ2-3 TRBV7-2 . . TGTGCCAGCAGCTTAGTCAGCACTAGGAGCACAGATACGCAGTATTTT CASSLVSTRSTDTQYF
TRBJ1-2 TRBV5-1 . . TGCGCCAGCAGCTGGGAGGGGTCGAACGGCTACACCTTC CASSWEGSNGYTF
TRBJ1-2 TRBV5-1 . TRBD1 TGCGCCAGCAGCTCCCTTGGACAGGGTAAAGGCTACACCTTC CASSSLGQGKGYTF
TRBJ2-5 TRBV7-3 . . TGTGCCAGCAGTCCCGGTAGTCCAGGGGAGACCCAGTACTTC CASSPGSPGETQYF
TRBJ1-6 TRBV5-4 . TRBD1 TGTGCCAGCAGAAATCCGGGACAGGGGGCTCTGCGTGGTTCACCCCTCCACTTT CASRNPGQGALRGSPLHF
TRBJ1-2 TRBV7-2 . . TGTGCCAGCAGCGATGGACAGAGGCTTTATGACTATGGCTACACCTTC CASSDGQRLYDYGYTF
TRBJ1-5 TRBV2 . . TGTGCCAGCAGTGAATCAGGGATTAATAGCAATCAGCCCCAGCATTTT CASSESGINSNQPQHF
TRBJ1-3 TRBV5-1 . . TGCGCCAGCAGACTCGGGACTGGCCCGACTGGAAACACCATATATTTT CASRLGTGPTGNTIYF
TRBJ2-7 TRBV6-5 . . TGTGCCAGCAGTCTAACGAACGAGCAGTACTTC CASSLTNEQYF
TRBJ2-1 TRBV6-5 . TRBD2 TGTGCCAGCAGTTCCTGGGGTGAGCGGGATACTGAGCAGTTCTTC CASSSWGERDTEQFF
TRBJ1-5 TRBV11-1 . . TGTGCCAGCAGCTTACGGACAGATCAGCCCCAGCATTTT CASSLRTDQPQHF
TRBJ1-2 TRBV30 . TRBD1 TGTGCCTGGAGTGGGGGACAGGGTCTCCGGCGCGTCGGCTACACCTTC CAWSGGQGLRRVGYTF
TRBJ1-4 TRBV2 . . TGTGCCAGCAGTCTTTGGCAGGGGCTAGAAAAACTGTTTTTT CASSLWQGLEKLFF
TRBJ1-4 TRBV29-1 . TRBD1 TGCAGCGTACGACAGGGGTATGAAAAACTGTTTTTT CSVRQGYEKLFF
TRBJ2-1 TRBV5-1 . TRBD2 TGCGCCAGCAGATACGACCTAGCGGGAGTTCACAATGAGCAGTTCTTC CASRYDLAGVHNEQFF
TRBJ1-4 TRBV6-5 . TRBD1 TGTGCCAGCAGTTCCGGGACAGCAAATGAAAAACTGTTTTTT CASSSGTANEKLFF
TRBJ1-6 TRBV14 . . TGTGCCAGCAGCCAAGATACGGCTAGGGGGAATAATTCACCCCTCCACTTT CASSQDTARGNNSPLHF
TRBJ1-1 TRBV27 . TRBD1 TGTGCCAGCAGCCGCCAGGGACAGATGAACACTGAAGCTTTCTTT CASSRQGQMNTEAFF